This TCR beta chain was retrieved from a study of T-cell memory formation after mild COVID-19. The trim removed 6 bases at V and 4 bases at J, leaving 3 bases unmatched. Germline-derived CDR1 and CDR2 are MNHEY and SVGAGI. The CDR3 runs to 14 residues. Via MiXCR, TCRdb re-called the 5' RACE reads, giving one row per CDR3 protein. The top ten clones hold about 14% of a sample with about 150,000 distinct CDR3 sequences, more than 12% of them seen once. The V call is TRBV6-5, the J call TRBJ2-1; 10 bases are shared with TRBD2. This TCR was recovered from an adult woman who had mild COVID-19 (a few samples of this study predate the infection). Cell type and time point are not known. Sequencing was done on a sample of PBMCs or a T cell subset sorted from them (not recorded which). CDR3 sequence reads: CASRTSGTYNEQFF. Here the CDR3 DNA reads TGTGCCAGCAGAACTAGCGGGACATACAATGAGCAGTTCTTC.